Listed here is a single T cell receptor (beta chain). Clinical history as reported by participants underpinned cohort assignment. Exposed participants encountered a COVID-19 case during the 2 weeks preceding study entry. These data originate in a study of blood T cell repertoires in COVID-19. Across the whole study: The United States, Italy and Spain supplied acute and convalescent COVID-19 samples.

In the original workflow: Estimation of nucleated cell counts relied on the amplification of reference gene primers. Data came from immunoSEQ multiplex PCR; TCRdb stores just in-frame clones and leaves some out. V, J and clone size are those of that table, while D and trimming were read from the DNA. Of 200,000 to 300,000 clones listed, over 70% are singletons. This CDR3 region has 18 residues. CDR1 SGHNT and CDR2 YENEEA come from the germline V gene. The ends lost 5 bases at V and 1 base at J; junction bases unmatched: 7. Sequencing was done on a sample of PBMCs or T cells enriched from blood (not recorded which). The receptor comes from a woman aged 40 to 49 who had been exposed to COVID-19. This sequence joins TRBV11-3 and TRBJ2-3, with TRBD2 identical over 15 bases. CDR3 DNA: TGTGCCAGCAGCCCCGGACTAGCGGGGGGGCCCGGCACAGATACGCAGTATTTT. Translation: CASSPGLAGGPGTDTQYF.